The 17 T cell receptor beta chains listed next were all sequenced from one sample in a study of blood T cells in healthy people across ages. Using a J-beta primer mix together with a sample-barcoded 5' primer, a second PCR was run for about 6 to 12 cycles. MiXCR, applied by TCRdb to the 5' RACE reads, yields one record per CDR3 protein. Seen here are 1 million to 1.2 million distinct CDR3 sequences, 35% to 40% observed once, and the top ten hold around 14%. Sequenced input: blood. These receptor sequences come from a man aged 18 to 35 in good health.

The chain uses TRBV6-5 and TRBJ1-2, with D maybe TRBD1 (5 bases). The CDR3 length is 14 residues. V lost 4 bases and J lost 2, with 11 bases in between. Germline values: CDR1 MNHEY, CDR2 SVGAGI. CDR3 amino acids: CASSFTQGNYGYTF. The CDR3 DNA sequence: TGTGCCAGCAGTTTCACGCAGGGCAACTATGGCTACACCTTC.

A few counts support this clonotype. The junction and the germline gene differ at one end; a read error may be behind it. The chain recombines TRBV9 with TRBJ1-4, with unresolved D. Germline V CDR1 and CDR2: SGDLS, YYNGEE. The CDR3 loop spans 15 amino acids. CDR3 nucleotide sequence: TGTGCCAGCAGCGCCCACGGTGGGCAGAGTGAAAAGCTGTTTTTT. Its translation is CASSAHGGQSEKLFF.

The rearrangement uses TRBV7-9 and TRBJ2-7; no clear D. The germline V and J ends were trimmed by 1 base and 5 bases, with 9 bases remaining between them. CDR1 and CDR2 (germline): SEHNR, FQNEAQ (reference sequence). The CDR3 loop spans 13 amino acids. The CDR3 DNA is TGTGCCAGCAGCTTAGAGACCCGGGACGAGCAGTACTTC. It encodes CASSLETRDEQYF.

CDR3 amino acids: CASSLYRRVSYGYTF. The CDR3 region has the DNA TGTGCCAGCAGCTTATACAGGAGGGTGAGCTATGGCTACACCTTC. The chain carries TRBV11-2 and TRBJ1-2, with D tentatively TRBD1 (5 bases). Trimming pared 2 bases from V and 4 bases from J, leaving 14 bases between. Germline V CDR1 and CDR2: SGHAT, FQNNGV. This CDR3 is built from 15 residues.

This sequence joins TRBV29-1 and TRBJ2-2; D unresolved. Trimming cost V 7 bases and J 8 bases, with 14 bases left between them. The germline gives CDR1 SQVTM, CDR2 ANQGSEA. The CDR3 runs to 12 residues. In nucleotides, the CDR3 is TGCAGCGCCGGAACCGCAACGGGGGAGCTGTTTTTT. Protein product: CSAGTATGELFF.

The CDR3 is CASSFRLAGNNEQYF. The CDR3 DNA reads TGTGCCAGCAGTTTCCGTCTAGCGGGGAACAATGAGCAGTACTTC. The chain links TRBV12-3 or TRBV12-4 to TRBJ2-7, with 9 positions matching TRBD2. The CDR3 is 15 amino acids. V lost 3 bases, J lost 7 bases, and 10 bases stayed unmatched.

The chain is built from TRBV30 and TRBJ2-3; 7 nucleotides align to TRBD1. This CDR3 has 15 amino acids. Trimming took 8 bases from V and 3 from J; bases not matched to a gene: 14. The germline V gene has CDR1 GTSNPN and CDR2 SVGIG (reference sequence). CDR3 sequence: CAATLGTVATDTQYF. CDR3 bases: TGTGCCGCAACTCTGGGGACAGTGGCAACAGATACGCAGTATTTT.

The chain employs TRBV5-1 and TRBJ1-4; D is unresolved. The CDR3 has 14 amino acids. In germline, CDR1 is SGHRS, CDR2 YFSETQ. Trimming pared 4 bases from V and 6 bases from J, leaving 13 bases between. The CDR3 sequence: CASSKDTSDEKLFF. For the CDR3, the DNA is TGCGCCAGCAGCAAAGACACTTCGGATGAAAAACTGTTTTTT.

This clonotype was counted only a few times. The rearrangement joins TRBV30 to TRBJ2-1, with D possibly matching TRBD1 (6 bases). The CDR3 totals 12 residues. Germline V gene lookup returns CDR1 GTSNPN and CDR2 SVGIG (reference sequence). V was pared by 0 bases and J by 8 bases, with 8 bases between. DNA for the CDR3: TGTGCCTGGAGTGTACCAGGGGATGAGCAGTTCTTC. Amino acids: CAWSVPGDEQFF.

A word on this clonotype: Since a much larger clone is just one base distant, this may be a read error. The chain has TRBV10-3 and TRBJ2-3; TRBD1 or TRBD2 may be the D gene (5 bases each). The CDR3 is 14 amino acids. The germline gives CDR1 ENHRY, CDR2 SYGVKD. DNA for the CDR3: TGTGCCATCAGTGAGGGGGCTAGCACAGATATGCAGTATTTT. Its protein is CAISEGASTDMQYF.

This clonotype occurred once. J is TRBJ1-1 and V is TRBV5-1, with D possibly TRBD1 on 5 matching bases. The length of the CDR3 is 16 residues. Germline V gives CDR1 SGHRS, CDR2 YFSETQ. V was trimmed by 1 base and J by 0 bases, leaving 13 bases between them. CDR3 DNA sequence: TGCGCCAGCAGCTTGACCCAGGGACTTTTGAACACTGAAGCTTTCTTT. Its protein is CASSLTQGLLNTEAFF.

The chain employs TRBV20-1 and TRBJ1-5; 9 bases are shared with TRBD1. The CDR3 is made up of 14 amino acids. V lost 6 bases to trimming and J lost 5 bases; unmatched junction nucleotides: 8. Per germline, CDR1 DFQATT and CDR2 SNEGSKA (reference sequence). This CDR3 is CSASGDRVDQPQHF. The CDR3 nucleotides read TGCAGTGCATCCGGGGACAGGGTAGATCAGCCCCAGCATTTT.

This chain connects TRBV2 to TRBJ2-3; D ambiguous. CDR3 length equals 14 residues. Germline CDR1 and CDR2: SNHLY and FYNNEI. Trimming removed 5 bases at V and 4 bases at J, with 13 bases between. DNA for the CDR3: TGTGCCAGCAGTCCCGGACCCTCCCCAGATACGCAGTATTTT. Protein sequence: CASSPGPSPDTQYF.

A few counts support this clonotype. The chain has TRBV27 and TRBJ2-3, with D hard to call. Germline V CDR1 and CDR2: MNHEY, SMNVEV (reference sequence). The CDR3 consists of 16 residues. V gave up 2 bases and J gave up 0 bases, with 12 bases separating them. The CDR3 loop reads CASSLKRAASTDTQYF. CDR3 nucleotide sequence: TGTGCCAGCAGTTTAAAAAGGGCAGCGAGCACAGATACGCAGTATTTT.

The rearrangement joins TRBV6-1 to TRBJ2-7; D not certain. The J call is in doubt because the DNA end fits TRBJ2-5 better. CDR1 and CDR2 from the germline V gene are MNHNS and SASEGT. This CDR3 has 12 amino acids. The CDR3 DNA reads as TGTGCCACGAGGATGGGCCAAGAGACCCAGTACTTC. Its protein product is CATRMGQETQYF.

This clonotype was seen only a few times. The rearrangement joins TRBV6-5 to TRBJ2-7; D ambiguous. Germline CDR1 MNHEY, CDR2 SVGAGI. The CDR3 extends over 14 amino acids. V was clipped by 2 bases and J by 2 bases, with 10 bases between them. The CDR3, as DNA: TGTGCCAGCAGTTACGCCAGTCGTCCCTACGAGCAGTACTTC. Its translation is CASSYASRPYEQYF.

The chain joins TRBV10-3 to TRBJ2-1; D gene unclear. The CDR3 consists of 12 residues. Germline CDR1 ENHRY, CDR2 SYGVKD. The ends were cut back, 0 bases at V and 10 bases at J, with 7 bases in the middle. CDR3 region: CAISESSREQFF. The CDR3 DNA follows: TGTGCCATCAGTGAGTCCAGTAGGGAGCAGTTCTTC.